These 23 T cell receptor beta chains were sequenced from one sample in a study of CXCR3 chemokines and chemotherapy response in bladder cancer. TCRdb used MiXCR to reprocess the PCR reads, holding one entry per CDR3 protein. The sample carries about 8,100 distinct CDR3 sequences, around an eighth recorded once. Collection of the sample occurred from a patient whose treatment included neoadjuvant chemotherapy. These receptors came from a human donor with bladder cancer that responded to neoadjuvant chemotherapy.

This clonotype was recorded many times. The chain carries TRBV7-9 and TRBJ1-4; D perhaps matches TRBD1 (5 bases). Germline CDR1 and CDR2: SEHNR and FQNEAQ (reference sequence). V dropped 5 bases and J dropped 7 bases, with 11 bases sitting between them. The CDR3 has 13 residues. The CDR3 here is CASSPQGTEKLFF. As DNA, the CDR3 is TGTGCCAGCAGCCCGCAGGGTACTGAAAAACTGTTTTTT.

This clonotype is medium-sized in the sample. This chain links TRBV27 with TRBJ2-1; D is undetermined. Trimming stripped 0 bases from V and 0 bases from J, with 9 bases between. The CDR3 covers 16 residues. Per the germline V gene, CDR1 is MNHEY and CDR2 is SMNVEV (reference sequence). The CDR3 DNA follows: TGTGCCAGCAGTTTATCTACAGCGTCCTCCTACAATGAGCAGTTCTTC. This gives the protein CASSLSTASSYNEQFF.

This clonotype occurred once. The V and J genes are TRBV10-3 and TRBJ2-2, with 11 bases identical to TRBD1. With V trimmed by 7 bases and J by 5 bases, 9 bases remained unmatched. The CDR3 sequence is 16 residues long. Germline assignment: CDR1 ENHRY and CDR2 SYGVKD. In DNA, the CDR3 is TGTGCCATCAACCAGGGACAGGGGGTAGGGACCGGGGAGCTGTTTTTT. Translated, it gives CAINQGQGVGTGELFF.

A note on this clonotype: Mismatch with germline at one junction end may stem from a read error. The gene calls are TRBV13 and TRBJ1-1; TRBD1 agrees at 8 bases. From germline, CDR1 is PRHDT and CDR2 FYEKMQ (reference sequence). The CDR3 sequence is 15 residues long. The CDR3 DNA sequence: TGTGCGAGCAACCAGGGGGACAGGAAGAACACTGAAGCTTTCTTT. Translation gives CASNQGDRKNTEAFF.

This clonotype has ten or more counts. Here the CDR3 reads CASSYVRALSNQPQHF. The CDR3 nucleotides read TGTGCCAGCAGTTACGTCCGGGCCCTTAGCAATCAGCCCCAGCATTTT. This chain links TRBV6-2 or TRBV6-3 with TRBJ1-5; D is uncertain. The CDR3 covers 16 residues. V was trimmed by 2 bases and J by 0 bases, leaving 11 bases between them. CDR1 is MNHEY and CDR2 is SVGEGT in the germline V gene.

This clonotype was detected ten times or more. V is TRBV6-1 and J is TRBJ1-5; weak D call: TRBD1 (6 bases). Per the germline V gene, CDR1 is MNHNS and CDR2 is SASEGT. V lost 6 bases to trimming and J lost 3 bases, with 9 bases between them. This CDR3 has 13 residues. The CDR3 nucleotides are TGTGCCAGCAGAGGACAGCCCAATCAGCCCCAGCATTTT. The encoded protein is CASRGQPNQPQHF.

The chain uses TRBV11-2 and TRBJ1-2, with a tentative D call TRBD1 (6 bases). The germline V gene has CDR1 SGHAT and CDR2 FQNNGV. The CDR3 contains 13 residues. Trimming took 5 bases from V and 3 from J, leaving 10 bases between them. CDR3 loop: CASSRQVDYGYTF. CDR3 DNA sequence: TGTGCCAGCAGCCGACAGGTGGACTATGGCTACACCTTC.

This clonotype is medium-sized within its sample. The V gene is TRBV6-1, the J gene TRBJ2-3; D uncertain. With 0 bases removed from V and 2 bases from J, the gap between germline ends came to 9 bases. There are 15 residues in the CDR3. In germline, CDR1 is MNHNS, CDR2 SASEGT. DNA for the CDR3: TGTGCCAGCAGTGAAGCGAAGGCTAACACAGATACGCAGTATTTT. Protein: CASSEAKANTDTQYF.

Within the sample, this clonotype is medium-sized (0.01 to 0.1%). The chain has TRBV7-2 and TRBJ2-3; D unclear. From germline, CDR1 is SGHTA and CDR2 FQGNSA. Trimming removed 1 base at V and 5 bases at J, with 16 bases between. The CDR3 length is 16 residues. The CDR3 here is CASSLVRLPSVDTQYF. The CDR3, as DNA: TGTGCCAGCAGCTTAGTACGACTCCCATCGGTAGATACGCAGTATTTT.

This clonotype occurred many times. The CDR3: CASRMGQGAGELFF. The CDR3 coding sequence is TGTGCCAGCAGGATGGGACAGGGGGCAGGGGAACTGTTTTTT. The rearrangement joins TRBV6-1 to TRBJ1-4; the match to TRBD1 covers 12 bases. This CDR3 has 14 amino acids. CDR1 and CDR2 from the germline V gene are MNHNS and SASEGT. Losses at the gene ends were 6 bases for V and 12 bases for J; bases not matched to a gene: 8.

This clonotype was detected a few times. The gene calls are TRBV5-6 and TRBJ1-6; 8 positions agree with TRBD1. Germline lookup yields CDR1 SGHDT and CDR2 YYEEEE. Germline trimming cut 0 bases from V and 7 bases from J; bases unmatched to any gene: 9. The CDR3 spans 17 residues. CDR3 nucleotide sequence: TGTGCCAGCAGCTTGGTGGAAGGGCAGGGGGCGAATTCACCCCTCCACTTT. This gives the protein CASSLVEGQGANSPLHF.

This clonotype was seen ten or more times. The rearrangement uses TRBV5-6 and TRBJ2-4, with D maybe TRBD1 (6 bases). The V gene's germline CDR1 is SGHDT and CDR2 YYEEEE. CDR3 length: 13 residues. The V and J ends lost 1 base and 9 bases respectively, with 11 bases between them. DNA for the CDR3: TGTGCCAGCAGCTTGATGAGGGGGAGCATTCAGTACTTC. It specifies CASSLMRGSIQYF.

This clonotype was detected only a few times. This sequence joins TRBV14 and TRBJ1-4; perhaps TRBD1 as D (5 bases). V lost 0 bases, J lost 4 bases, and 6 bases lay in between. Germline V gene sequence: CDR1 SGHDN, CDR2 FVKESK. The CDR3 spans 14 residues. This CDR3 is CASSQEQDNEKLFF. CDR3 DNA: TGTGCCAGCAGCCAAGAACAGGATAATGAAAAACTGTTTTTT.

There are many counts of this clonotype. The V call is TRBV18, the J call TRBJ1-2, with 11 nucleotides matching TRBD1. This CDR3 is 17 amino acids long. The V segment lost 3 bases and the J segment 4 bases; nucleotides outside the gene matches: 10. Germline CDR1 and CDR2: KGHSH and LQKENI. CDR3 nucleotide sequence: TGTGCCAGCTCACCTCTAGGACAGGGGGCTTCGGTCTATGGCTACACCTTC. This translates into CASSPLGQGASVYGYTF.

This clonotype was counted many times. The chain's CDR3 is CASSVTSSPPTQYF. The CDR3 nucleotides read TGTGCCAGCAGCGTGACTAGTAGTCCGCCGACCCAGTACTTC. The rearrangement uses TRBV7-9 and TRBJ2-5; D is possibly TRBD2 (6 bases). This CDR3 comprises 14 residues. In germline, CDR1 is SEHNR, CDR2 FQNEAQ (reference sequence). V was cut by 5 bases and J by 7 bases, with 17 bases left in between.

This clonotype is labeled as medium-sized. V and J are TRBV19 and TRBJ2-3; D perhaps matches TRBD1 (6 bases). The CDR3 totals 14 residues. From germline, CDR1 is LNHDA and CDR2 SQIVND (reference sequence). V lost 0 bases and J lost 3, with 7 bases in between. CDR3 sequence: CASSIDQGTDTQYF. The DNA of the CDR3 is TGTGCCAGTAGTATAGATCAGGGGACAGATACGCAGTATTTT.

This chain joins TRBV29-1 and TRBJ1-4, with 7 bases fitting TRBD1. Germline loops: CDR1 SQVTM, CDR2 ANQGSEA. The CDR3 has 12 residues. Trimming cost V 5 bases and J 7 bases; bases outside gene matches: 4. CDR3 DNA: TGCAGCGTTCGGCAGGGGGGTGAAAAACTGTTTTTT. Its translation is CSVRQGGEKLFF.

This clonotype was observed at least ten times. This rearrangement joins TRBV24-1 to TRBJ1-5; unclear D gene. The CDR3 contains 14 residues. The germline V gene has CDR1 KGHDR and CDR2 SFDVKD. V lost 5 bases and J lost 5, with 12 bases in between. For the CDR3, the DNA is TGTGCCACCAGTGCCCTTACAGTCTATCAGCCCCAGCATTTT. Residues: CATSALTVYQPQHF.

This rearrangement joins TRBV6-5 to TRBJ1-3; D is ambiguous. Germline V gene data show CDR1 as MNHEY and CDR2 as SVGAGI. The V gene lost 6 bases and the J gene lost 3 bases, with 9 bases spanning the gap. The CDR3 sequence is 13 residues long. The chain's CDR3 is CASRSQLGNTIYF. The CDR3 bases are TGTGCCAGCAGGTCACAGCTTGGAAACACCATATATTTT.

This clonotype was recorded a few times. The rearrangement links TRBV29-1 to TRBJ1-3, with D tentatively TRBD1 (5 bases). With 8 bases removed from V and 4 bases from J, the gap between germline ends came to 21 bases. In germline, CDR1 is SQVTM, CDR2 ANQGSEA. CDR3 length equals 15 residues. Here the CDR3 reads CSPQFTGRSGNTIYF. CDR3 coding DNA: TGCAGCCCACAATTTACAGGACGGTCAGGAAACACCATATATTTT.

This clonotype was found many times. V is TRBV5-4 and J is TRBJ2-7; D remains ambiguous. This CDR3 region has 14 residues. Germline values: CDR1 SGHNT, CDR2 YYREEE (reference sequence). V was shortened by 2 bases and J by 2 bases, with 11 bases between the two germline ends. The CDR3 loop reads CASSLSDRPYEQYF. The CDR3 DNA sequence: TGTGCCAGCAGCTTATCTGATCGACCCTACGAGCAGTACTTC.

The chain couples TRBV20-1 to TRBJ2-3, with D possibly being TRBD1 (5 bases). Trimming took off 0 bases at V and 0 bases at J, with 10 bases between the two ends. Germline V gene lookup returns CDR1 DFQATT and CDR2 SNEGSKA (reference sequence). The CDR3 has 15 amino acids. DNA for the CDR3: TGCAGTGCTAGAGATCCTGGACACAGCACAGATACGCAGTATTTT. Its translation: CSARDPGHSTDTQYF.

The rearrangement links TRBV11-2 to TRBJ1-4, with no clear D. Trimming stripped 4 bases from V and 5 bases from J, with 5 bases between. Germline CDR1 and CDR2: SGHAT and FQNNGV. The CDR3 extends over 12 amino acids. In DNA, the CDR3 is TGTGCCAGCAGCTCGTTCAATGAAAAACTGTTTTTT. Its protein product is CASSSFNEKLFF. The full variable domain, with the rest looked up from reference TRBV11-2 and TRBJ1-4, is EAGVAQSPRYKIIEKRQSVAFWCNPISGHATLYWYQQILGQGPKLLIQFQNNGVVDDSQLPKDRFSAERLKGVDSTLKIQPAKLEDSAVYLCASSSFNEKLFFGSGTQLSVL.